The rows below give T cell receptor beta chains drawn from one sample of a study of chemoradiotherapy in HPV16-positive cancers. Assay used: immunoSEQ multiplex PCR; TCRdb lists only in-frame clones, some missing. The table shows around 17,000 clones, with just under 70% occurring only once. This specimen consisted of tumor tissue, obtained from a patient who underwent chemoradiotherapy. The source of these receptors is a human donor with HPV-associated anogenital cancer. Each CDR3 is given with its conserved first and last residue. A D gene is named only where the DNA matches it firmly.

V	D	J	CDR3	DNA
TRBV2	TRBD2	TRBJ2-7	CASRKASGTYEQYF	TGTGCCAGCAGGAAGGCTAGCGGGACCTACGAGCAGTACTTC
TRBV28	NA	TRBJ1-5	CASTDSNQPQHF	TGTGCCAGCACTGATAGCAATCAGCCCCAGCATTTT
TRBV5-5	NA	TRBJ2-4	CASSRTTGKNIQYF	TGTGCCAGCAGCCGAACGACGGGGAAGAACATTCAGTACTTC
TRBV4-1	NA	TRBJ2-7	CASSQGWGQTYEQYF	TGCGCCAGCAGCCAAGGATGGGGCCAGACCTACGAGCAGTACTTC
TRBV7-9	TRBD2	TRBJ2-7	CASSLVSGRAYEQYF	TGTGCCAGCAGCTTAGTTAGCGGGAGGGCCTACGAGCAGTACTTC
TRBV7-3	NA	TRBJ2-1	CASSLDGTPYNEQFF	TGTGCCAGCAGCTTGGACGGGACGCCCTACAATGAGCAGTTCTTC
TRBV11-1	TRBD1	TRBJ2-3	CASSLGDSLITDTQYF	TGTGCCAGCAGCTTAGGGGACAGCCTTATCACAGATACGCAGTATTTT
TRBV4-2	NA	TRBJ2-7	CASSQGQSSYEQYF	TGTGCCAGCAGCCAAGGGCAGAGCTCCTACGAGCAGTACTTC
TRBV19	TRBD1	TRBJ2-2	CASRLTGRNTGELFF	TGTGCCAGTAGGTTGACAGGGAGGAACACCGGGGAGCTGTTTTTT
TRBV2	NA	TRBJ1-6	CASSAATDYSPLHF	TGTGCCAGCAGTGCAGCGACGGACTATTCACCCCTCCACTTT
TRBV5-6	NA	TRBJ2-7	CASSLIEAPYEQYF	TGTGCCAGCAGCTTGATCGAGGCCCCCTACGAGCAGTACTTC
TRBV7-9	NA	TRBJ2-5	CASSPPGYKGETQYF	TGTGCCAGCAGCCCACCGGGATATAAGGGAGAGACCCAGTACTTC
TRBV12-2	NA	TRBJ1-1	CASRLKQGSQQMNTEAFF	TGTGCAAGTCGCTTAAAGCAGGGCAGCCAACAGATGAACACTGAAGCTTTCTTT
TRBV30	NA	TRBJ1-1	CAWSWGGEAFF	TGTGCCTGGAGCTGGGGCGGTGAAGCTTTCTTT